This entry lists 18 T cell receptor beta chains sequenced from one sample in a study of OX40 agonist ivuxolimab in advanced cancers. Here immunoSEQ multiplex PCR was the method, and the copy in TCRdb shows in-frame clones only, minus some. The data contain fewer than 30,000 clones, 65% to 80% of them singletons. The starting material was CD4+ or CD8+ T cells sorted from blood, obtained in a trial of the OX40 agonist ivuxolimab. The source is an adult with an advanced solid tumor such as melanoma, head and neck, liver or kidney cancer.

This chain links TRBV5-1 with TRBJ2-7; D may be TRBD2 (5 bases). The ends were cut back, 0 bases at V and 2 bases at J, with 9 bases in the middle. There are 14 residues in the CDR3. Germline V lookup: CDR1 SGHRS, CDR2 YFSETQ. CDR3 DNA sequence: TGCGCCAGCAGCTTGGTTGGCGGGCCCTACGAGCAGTACTTC. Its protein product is CASSLVGGPYEQYF.

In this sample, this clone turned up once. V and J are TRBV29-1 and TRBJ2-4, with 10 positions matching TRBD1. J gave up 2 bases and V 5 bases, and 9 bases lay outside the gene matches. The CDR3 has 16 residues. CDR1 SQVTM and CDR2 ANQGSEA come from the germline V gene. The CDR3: CSVLAVGQGSKNIQYF. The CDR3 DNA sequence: TGCAGCGTTCTCGCGGTGGGACAGGGGTCCAAAAACATTCAGTACTTC.

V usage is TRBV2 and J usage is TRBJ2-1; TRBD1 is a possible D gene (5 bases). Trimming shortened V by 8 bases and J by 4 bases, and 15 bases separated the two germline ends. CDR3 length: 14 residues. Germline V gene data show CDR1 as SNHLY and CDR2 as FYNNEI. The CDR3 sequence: CASVGTGIYNEQFF. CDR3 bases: TGTGCCAGCGTCGGCACAGGTATATACAATGAGCAGTTCTTC.

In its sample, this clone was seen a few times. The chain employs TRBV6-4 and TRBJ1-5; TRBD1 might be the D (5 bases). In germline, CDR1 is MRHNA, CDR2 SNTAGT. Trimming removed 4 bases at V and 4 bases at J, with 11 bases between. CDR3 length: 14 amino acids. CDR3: CASSVGAGNQPQHF. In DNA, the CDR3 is TGTGCCAGCAGTGTCGGGGCAGGGAATCAGCCCCAGCATTTT.

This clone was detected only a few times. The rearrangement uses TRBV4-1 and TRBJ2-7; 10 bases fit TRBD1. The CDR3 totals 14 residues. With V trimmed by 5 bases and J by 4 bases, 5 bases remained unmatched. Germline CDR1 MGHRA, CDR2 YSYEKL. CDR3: CASSTPGQGYEQYF. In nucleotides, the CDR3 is TGCGCCAGCAGCACCCCGGGACAGGGGTACGAGCAGTACTTC.

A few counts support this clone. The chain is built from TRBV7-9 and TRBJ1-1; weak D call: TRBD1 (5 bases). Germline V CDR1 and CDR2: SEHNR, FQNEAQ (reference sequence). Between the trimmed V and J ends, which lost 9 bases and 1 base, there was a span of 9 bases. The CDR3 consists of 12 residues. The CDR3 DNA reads TGTGCCAGTAGTACAGGGAACACTGAAGCTTTCTTT. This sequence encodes CASSTGNTEAFF.

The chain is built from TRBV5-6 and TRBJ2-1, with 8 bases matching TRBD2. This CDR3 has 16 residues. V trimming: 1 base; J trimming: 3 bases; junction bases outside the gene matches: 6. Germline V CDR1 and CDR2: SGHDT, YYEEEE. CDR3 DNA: TGTGCCAGCAGCTTGATAGGACTAGCAGGCTACAATGAGCAGTTCTTC. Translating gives CASSLIGLAGYNEQFF.

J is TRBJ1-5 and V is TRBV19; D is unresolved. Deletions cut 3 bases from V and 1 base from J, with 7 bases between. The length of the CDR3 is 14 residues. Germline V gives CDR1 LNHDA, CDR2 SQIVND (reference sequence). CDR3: CASSMGRSNQPQHF. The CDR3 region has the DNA TGTGCCAGTAGTATGGGCCGGAGCAATCAGCCCCAGCATTTT.

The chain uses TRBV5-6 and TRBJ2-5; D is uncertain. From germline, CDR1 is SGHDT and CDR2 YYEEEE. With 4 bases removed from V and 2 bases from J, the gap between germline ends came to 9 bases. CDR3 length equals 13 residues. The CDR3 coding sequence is TGTGCCAGCAGCGGAGACACTCAAGAGACCCAGTACTTC. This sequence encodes CASSGDTQETQYF.

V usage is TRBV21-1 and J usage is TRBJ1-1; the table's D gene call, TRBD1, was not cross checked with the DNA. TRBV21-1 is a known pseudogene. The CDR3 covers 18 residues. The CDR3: CASSKEARQGNLDTEAFF. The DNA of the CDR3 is TGTGCCAGCAGCAAGGAAGCCAGACAGGGGAATTTGGACACTGAAGCTTTCTTT.

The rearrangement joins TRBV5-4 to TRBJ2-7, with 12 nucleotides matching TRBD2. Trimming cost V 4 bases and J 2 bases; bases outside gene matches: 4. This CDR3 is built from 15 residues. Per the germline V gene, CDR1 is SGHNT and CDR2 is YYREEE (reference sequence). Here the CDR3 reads CASSPGTSGPYEQYF. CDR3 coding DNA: TGTGCCAGCAGCCCGGGGACTAGCGGGCCCTACGAGCAGTACTTC.

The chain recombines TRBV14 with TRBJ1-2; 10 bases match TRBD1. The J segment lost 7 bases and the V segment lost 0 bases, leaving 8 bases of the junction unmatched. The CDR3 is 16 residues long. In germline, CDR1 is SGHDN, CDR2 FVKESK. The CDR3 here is CASSQDSTGQGLGYTF. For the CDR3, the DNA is TGTGCCAGCAGCCAAGATAGTACGGGACAGGGGCTTGGCTACACCTTC.

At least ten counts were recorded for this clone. The CDR3 is CASGLDAYEQYF. CDR3 bases: TGTGCCAGCGGCCTGGACGCCTACGAGCAGTACTTC. The J gene is TRBJ2-7, the V gene TRBV27; D gene uncertain. The V and J ends lost 8 bases and 2 bases respectively, with 10 bases between them. CDR3 length: 12 amino acids. In germline, CDR1 is MNHEY, CDR2 SMNVEV (reference sequence).

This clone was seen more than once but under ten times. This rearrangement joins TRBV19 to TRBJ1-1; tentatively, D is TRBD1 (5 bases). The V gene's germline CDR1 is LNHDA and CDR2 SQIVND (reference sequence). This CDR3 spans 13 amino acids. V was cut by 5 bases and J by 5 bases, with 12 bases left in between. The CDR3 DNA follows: TGTGCCAGTAGTCCGGGGGGGAGGACTGAAGCTTTCTTT. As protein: CASSPGGRTEAFF.

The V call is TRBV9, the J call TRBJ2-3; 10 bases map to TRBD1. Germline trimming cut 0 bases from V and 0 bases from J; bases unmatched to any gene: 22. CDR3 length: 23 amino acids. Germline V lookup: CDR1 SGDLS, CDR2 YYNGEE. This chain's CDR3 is CASSVVRDGDRGPLPPSTDTQYF. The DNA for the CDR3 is TGTGCCAGCAGCGTAGTAAGAGACGGGGACAGGGGCCCTCTCCCACCTAGCACAGATACGCAGTATTTT.

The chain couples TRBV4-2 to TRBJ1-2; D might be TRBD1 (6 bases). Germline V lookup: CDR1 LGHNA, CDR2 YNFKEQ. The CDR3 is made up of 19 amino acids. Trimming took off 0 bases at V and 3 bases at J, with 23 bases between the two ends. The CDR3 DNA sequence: TGTGCCAGCAGCCAAGATCGGTTCGGGGGGGGCGTTCGAGACTATGGCTACACCTTC. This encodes CASSQDRFGGGVRDYGYTF.

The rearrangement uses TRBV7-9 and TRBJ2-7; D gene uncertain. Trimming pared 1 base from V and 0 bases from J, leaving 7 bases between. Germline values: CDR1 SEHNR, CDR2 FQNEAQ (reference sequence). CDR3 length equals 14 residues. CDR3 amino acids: CASSLEESSYEQYF. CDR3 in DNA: TGTGCCAGCAGCTTAGAGGAATCCTCCTACGAGCAGTACTTC.

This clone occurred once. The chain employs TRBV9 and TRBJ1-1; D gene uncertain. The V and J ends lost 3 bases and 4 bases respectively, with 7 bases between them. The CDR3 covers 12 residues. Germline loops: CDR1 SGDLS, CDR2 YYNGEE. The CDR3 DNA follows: TGTGCCAGCAGCGCGGGTGGCACTGAAGCTTTCTTT. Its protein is CASSAGGTEAFF.